The 29 T cell receptor beta chains below come from one sample, sequenced in a study of cytomegalovirus exposure and HLA in healthy donors. The PCR contained 60 Vbeta and 13 Jbeta primers. The assay was immunoSEQ multiplex PCR, and TCRdb's table has in-frame clones only and misses some. The table shows some 130,000 clones, with approximately 78% occurring only once. Source material: PBMCs. All receptors come from a woman in her forties or fifties in good health and CMV-seropositive.

The chain couples TRBV10-2 to TRBJ1-1; 8 bases match TRBD1. V was pared by 4 bases and J by 2 bases, with 6 bases of the junction left unmatched. CDR1 and CDR2 (germline): WSHSY, SAAADI. This CDR3 is built from 15 residues. In nucleotides, the CDR3 is TGCGCCAGCAGTGGGAGGGGACAGGCTAACACTGAAGCTTTCTTT. This gives the protein CASSGRGQANTEAFF.

This clone was recorded only once. This chain connects TRBV7-2 to TRBJ1-2; 7 positions agree with TRBD1. In germline, CDR1 is SGHTA, CDR2 FQGNSA. The CDR3 contains 15 residues. Trimming removed 1 base from V and 5 bases from J; junction bases left unmatched: 7. CDR3 in amino acids: CASSLGTARGYGYTF. The CDR3 DNA is TGTGCCAGCAGCTTAGGGACAGCCAGGGGGTATGGCTACACCTTC.

In its sample, this clone was seen once. This chain joins TRBV28 and TRBJ1-1; D uncertain. This CDR3 has 16 amino acids. Per the germline V gene, CDR1 is MDHEN and CDR2 is SYDVKM. With 2 bases removed from V and 0 bases from J, the gap between germline ends came to 13 bases. As DNA, the CDR3 is TGTGCCAGCAGTTTAACGGGTTTAAGTATGAACACTGAAGCTTTCTTT. Amino acids: CASSLTGLSMNTEAFF.

For the CDR3, the DNA is TGTGCCAGCAGCTTAGGGACTTTTGAGCAGTTCTTC. It yields the protein CASSLGTFEQFF. The J gene is TRBJ2-1, the V gene TRBV7-9, with D tentatively TRBD2 (5 bases). The CDR3 has 12 residues. Between the trimmed V and J ends, which lost 1 base and 9 bases, there was a span of 7 bases. Looked up from germline, CDR1 is SEHNR and CDR2 is FQNEAQ (reference sequence).

The chain joins TRBV10-3 to TRBJ1-1, with D unresolved. CDR1 ENHRY and CDR2 SYGVKD come from the germline V gene. V dropped 0 bases and J dropped 3 bases, with 11 bases sitting between them. The CDR3 covers 15 residues. CDR3 region: CAISESQDPYTEAFF. CDR3 bases: TGTGCCATCAGTGAGTCGCAGGATCCTTACACTGAAGCTTTCTTT.

The chain uses TRBV28 and TRBJ2-6, with 7 bases matching TRBD2. The germline CDR1 and CDR2 sequences are MDHEN and SYDVKM. This CDR3 is built from 15 residues. V lost 2 bases, J lost 3 bases, and 1 base stayed unmatched. CDR3 in DNA: TGTGCCAGCAGTTTAAGCGGGGTTGGGGCCAACGTCCTGACTTTC. This translates into CASSLSGVGANVLTF.

The chain links TRBV6-5 to TRBJ2-1; 9 nucleotides align to TRBD2. Germline V gene sequence: CDR1 MNHEY, CDR2 SVGAGI. This CDR3 has 15 residues. The trim removed 6 bases at V and 7 bases at J, leaving 10 bases unmatched. The CDR3 sequence is CASRVAGDLLNEQFF. The CDR3 DNA follows: TGTGCCAGCAGAGTAGCGGGAGATTTGTTAAATGAGCAGTTCTTC.

This clone was recorded only once. The rearrangement links TRBV27 to TRBJ2-7; 10 bases agree with TRBD1. This CDR3 is built from 16 residues. The junction had 11 bases not matched to a gene; V was cut back by 3 bases and J by 6 bases. Germline values: CDR1 MNHEY, CDR2 SMNVEV (reference sequence). Here the CDR3 DNA reads TGTGCCAGCAGTTTGTTACCAACCGGGACAGGGGCCGAGCAGTACTTC. This sequence encodes CASSLLPTGTGAEQYF.

The rearrangement links TRBV6-5 to TRBJ2-3; TRBD2 matches 7 bases. The CDR3 covers 14 residues. Per germline, CDR1 MNHEY and CDR2 SVGAGI. V shed 2 bases and J 7 bases; nucleotides not matched to a gene: 6. This CDR3 is CASSYLAGDYTQYF. The CDR3 DNA is TGTGCCAGCAGTTACCTCGCGGGGGACTATACGCAGTATTTT.

CDR3 protein: CASGSDPISYNEQFF. DNA for the CDR3: TGTGCCAGCGGCAGCGACCCTATCTCCTACAATGAGCAGTTCTTC. The genes are TRBV27 and TRBJ2-1; D remains ambiguous. The CDR3 runs to 15 residues. V was shortened by 8 bases and J by 0 bases, with 14 bases between the two germline ends. Per the germline V gene, CDR1 is MNHEY and CDR2 is SMNVEV (reference sequence).

This clone occurred once. V usage is TRBV7-9 and J usage is TRBJ1-2; no definite D call. The CDR3 totals 13 residues. Germline lookup yields CDR1 SEHNR and CDR2 FQNEAQ (reference sequence). V was clipped by 1 base and J by 6 bases, with 9 bases between them. The CDR3 is CASSLGLADGYTF. The CDR3 DNA sequence: TGTGCCAGCAGCTTAGGTTTGGCAGATGGCTACACCTTC.

This chain uses TRBV28 with TRBJ1-2; maybe TRBD1 (5 bases). Trimming pared 2 bases from V and 8 bases from J, leaving 15 bases between. This CDR3 is 14 amino acids long. Germline CDR1 and CDR2: MDHEN and SYDVKM. The CDR3 DNA reads TGTGCCAGCAGTTTAGTACGCAGGGCTTGGGGCTACACCTTC. Amino acid sequence: CASSLVRRAWGYTF.

The chain has TRBV29-1 and TRBJ2-5, with 9 bases that match TRBD1. With 1 base clipped from V and 5 bases from J, the junction kept 5 bases outside the gene matches. The CDR3 consists of 14 residues. The germline gives CDR1 SQVTM, CDR2 ANQGSEA. The CDR3 loop is CSVEVGTGYETQYF. The DNA for the CDR3 is TGCAGCGTTGAAGTGGGGACAGGGTACGAGACCCAGTACTTC.

The gene calls are TRBV30 and TRBJ2-1; 14 bases match TRBD2. The CDR3 runs 16 residues. J was trimmed by 8 bases and V by 2 bases; bases with no gene match: 8. CDR1 and CDR2 (germline): GTSNPN, SVGIG (reference sequence). The CDR3 region is CAWSLGLAGGGDEQFF. The CDR3 coding sequence is TGTGCCTGGAGTCTCGGACTAGCGGGGGGTGGAGATGAGCAGTTCTTC.

The gene calls are TRBV9 and TRBJ1-4, with TRBD1 matching over 7 bases. The junction had 5 bases not matched to a gene; V was cut back by 4 bases and J by 2 bases. The CDR3 runs 15 residues. The germline gives CDR1 SGDLS, CDR2 YYNGEE. CDR3 in amino acids: CASSSKTGTNEKLFF. In nucleotides, the CDR3 is TGTGCCAGCAGCTCAAAGACAGGGACTAATGAAAAACTGTTTTTT.

The chain recombines TRBV25-1 with TRBJ1-1; TRBD1 might be the D (5 bases). The V end lost 5 bases, the J end lost 3 bases, and 13 bases lay between the germline ends. Germline CDR1 MGHDK, CDR2 SYGVNS. The CDR3 has 14 residues. The CDR3 coding sequence is TGTGCCAGCAGTCGGGGGGGAGGGGACACTGAAGCTTTCTTT. Translated: CASSRGGGDTEAFF.

The chain employs TRBV30 and TRBJ2-7; D is possibly TRBD2 (6 bases). CDR1 GTSNPN and CDR2 SVGIG come from the germline V gene (reference sequence). Trimming removed 2 bases from V and 5 bases from J, with 7 bases in between. CDR3 size: 11 residues. For the CDR3, the DNA is TGTGCCTGGAGTCCGGGGGACGAGCAGTACTTC. This translates into CAWSPGDEQYF.

CDR3 nucleotide sequence: TGTGCCAGCAGTTTACAGGGGTGGGGTAGTGAGCAGTTCTTC. Translation: CASSLQGWGSEQFF. The chain joins TRBV28 to TRBJ2-1; TRBD1 is a possible D gene (6 bases). Trimming removed 2 bases from V and 9 bases from J, with 14 bases in between. Germline-derived CDR1 and CDR2 are MDHEN and SYDVKM. The CDR3 is made up of 14 amino acids.

The chain joins TRBV7-3 to TRBJ2-2; the match to TRBD1 covers 7 bases. Germline values: CDR1 SGHTA, CDR2 FQGTGA. Germline trimming cut 6 bases from V and 0 bases from J; bases unmatched to any gene: 4. CDR3 length: 15 amino acids. CDR3 in DNA: TGTGCCAGCAGGAAGGGGACAGCGAACACCGGGGAGCTGTTTTTT. It codes for CASRKGTANTGELFF.

The chain recombines TRBV7-8 with TRBJ2-1, with TRBD1 matching over 11 bases. Losses at the gene ends were 1 base for V and 7 bases for J; bases not matched to a gene: 6. This CDR3 is 16 amino acids long. CDR1 is SGHVS, CDR2 FQNEAQ, per germline. The CDR3 DNA reads as TGTGCCAGCAGCTTAGACGGACAGGGGGCGAGGAATGAGCAGTTCTTC. It translates to CASSLDGQGARNEQFF.

The rearrangement links TRBV7-3 to TRBJ1-1; D may be TRBD1 (5 bases). The CDR3 length is 15 residues. The V end lost 2 bases, the J end lost 1 base, and 11 bases lay between the germline ends. Germline V gene sequence: CDR1 SGHTA, CDR2 FQGTGA. For the CDR3, the DNA is TGTGCCAGCAGCTTAGGAGACAGAAAGAACACTGAAGCTTTCTTT. Translation: CASSLGDRKNTEAFF.

J is TRBJ2-2 and V is TRBV2; D ambiguous. The V end was cut by 8 bases, the J end by 1 base, with 5 bases between. CDR3 size: 12 residues. Germline CDR1 SNHLY, CDR2 FYNNEI. CDR3 coding DNA: TGTGCCAGCCAGAAGAACACCGGGGAGCTGTTTTTT. Protein product: CASQKNTGELFF.

The chain couples TRBV11-2 to TRBJ1-5, with D uncertain. CDR3 length equals 13 residues. V shed 5 bases and J shed 5 bases, with 10 bases lying between them. Germline CDR1 is SGHAT and CDR2 is FQNNGV. The CDR3 region is CASSQRTDQPQHF. CDR3 in DNA: TGTGCCAGCAGCCAGCGGACCGATCAGCCCCAGCATTTT.

In this sample, this clone turned up a few times. In the same sample, other DNA sequences code for this CDR3. The V and J genes are TRBV7-3 and TRBJ2-5, with D perhaps matching TRBD1 (6 bases). This CDR3 region has 14 residues. The germline CDR1 and CDR2 sequences are SGHTA and FQGTGA. Trimming took 5 bases from V and 1 from J, leaving 11 bases between them. This CDR3 is CASSPTGLQETQYF. The CDR3 DNA sequence: TGTGCCAGCAGCCCAACAGGGCTCCAAGAGACCCAGTACTTC.

On this clone itself: The junction shows a germline mismatch at one end, possibly a read error. The J gene is TRBJ2-5, the V gene TRBV7-9; a possible D gene is TRBD2 (6 bases). This CDR3 contains 16 residues. Germline values: CDR1 SEHNR, CDR2 FQNEAQ (reference sequence). The CDR3 region has the DNA TGTTCCAGCAGCTTAGGTGGGGGACTCAACGGGGAGACCCAGTACTTC. Protein: CSSSLGGGLNGETQYF. The whole variable domain, filled in from reference TRBV7-9 and TRBJ2-5, reads DTGVSQNPRHKITKRGQNVTFRCDPISEHNRLYWYRQTLGQGPEFLTYFQNEAQLEKSRLLSDRFSAERPKGSFSTLEIQRTEQGDSAMYLCSSSLGGGLNGETQYFGPGTRLLVL.

Only one count was recorded for this clone. The chain carries TRBV5-1 and TRBJ2-7; TRBD2 aligns across 7 bases. Germline assignment: CDR1 SGHRS and CDR2 YFSETQ. The CDR3 length is 15 residues. After removal of 0 bases from V and 8 bases from J, the junction contained 11 bases not matched to a gene. The CDR3 bases are TGCGCCAGCAGCTTGGGCGGGAGCGACGGAAGAAAGCAGTACTTC. The encoded protein is CASSLGGSDGRKQYF.

The genes are TRBV6-5 and TRBJ1-2; TRBD1 matches at 7 bases. This CDR3 is built from 13 residues. Losses at the gene ends were 5 bases for V and 4 bases for J; bases not matched to a gene: 4. Per germline, CDR1 MNHEY and CDR2 SVGAGI. For the CDR3, the DNA is TGTGCCAGCAGTCCGGACAGGCCCTATGGCTACACCTTC. This sequence encodes CASSPDRPYGYTF.

The chain recombines TRBV5-1 with TRBJ2-7; no firm D call. The CDR3 is made up of 17 amino acids. Trimming took 0 bases from V and 0 from J, leaving 16 bases between them. Germline V gene sequence: CDR1 SGHRS, CDR2 YFSETQ. The CDR3 region has the DNA TGCGCCAGCAGCTTGGTGTCCCCAATTTTCGGCTCCTACGAGCAGTACTTC. Its protein product is CASSLVSPIFGSYEQYF. The variable domain in full, completed from reference TRBV5-1 and TRBJ2-7, reads KAGVTQTPRYLIKTRGQQVTLSCSPISGHRSVSWYQQTPGQGLQFLFEYFSETQRNKGNFPGRFSGRQFSNSRSEMNVSTLELGDSALYLCASSLVSPIFGSYEQYFGPGTRLTVT.

The V and J genes are TRBV29-1 and TRBJ2-2, with 9 bases that match TRBD2. CDR3 length: 14 amino acids. The junction had 7 bases not matched to a gene; V was cut back by 5 bases and J by 6 bases. Germline lookup yields CDR1 SQVTM and CDR2 ANQGSEA. CDR3 bases: TGCAGCGTTCGAGGCGGGGGGGCATCCGGGGAGCTGTTTTTT. Translated: CSVRGGGASGELFF.